This TCR beta chain was captured in a study of CD8 T cells in ankylosing spondylitis (dated by TCRdb to 2015 to 2018). Turning to the overall study: The study set out to find disease-linked TCR variants by profiling T cell receptor beta repertoires in ankylosing spondylitis patients and healthy donors. In total, the full study cohort was made up of roughly 110 healthy donors and approximately 24 ankylosing spondylitis patients. Peripheral blood was sampled, and synovial fluid was additionally collected from ankylosing spondylitis patients. Broad study findings and their caveats: Some TCR beta motif variants had previously been reported in synovial fluid and blood of reactive arthritis patients, which suggested common disease-initiation mechanisms. Blood from ankylosing spondylitis patients appeared to be characterized by a TCR beta motif composed of roughly eight highly homologous amino acid variants. The disease-linked clones were reported as significantly enriched in matched synovial fluid samples from ankylosing spondylitis patients. The disease-linked clones showed a CD8+ phenotype and occurred at relatively low frequencies in peripheral blood.

Sequencing took place on an Illumina HiSeq 2500. Quantitative 5'-RACE with molecular barcodes was used to prepare TCR beta libraries. Concerning the study's data processing: To identify disease-linked TCR variants, a new computational method was used, one built on a probabilistic model of VDJ rearrangement. TCRdb redid the processing of the public reads, applying fastp at Q25 and MiXCR, and retained in-frame beta chains. For every CDR3 protein sequence, its rows merge into one entry that carries the most common genes and DNA. TCRdb, not the original authors, processed these V and J calls. The sample table holds a few hundred thousand distinct CDR3 sequences, of which roughly 20% were seen once. In total, the top ten clones hold about 8.2% of the sample. This clonotype was counted a few times. Its antigen target is currently unknown. Base qualities were left out, and no much larger clone turns up one base away.

Input material: blood, either unsorted or a sorted T cell fraction (not recorded which). The origin of this receptor is a male donor with ankylosing spondylitis or in good health (not recorded which).

The CDR3 protein is CASSQSAGLAGAITDTQYF. The DNA is as follows: TGTGCCAGCAGCCAATCAGCGGGACTAGCGGGGGCCATCACAGATACGCAGTATTTT. The chain couples TRBV4-2 to TRBJ2-3; a stretch of 14 junction bases matches TRBD2. Here V drops 2 bases and J drops 2 bases, and the junction holds 9 bases not matched to any gene. Inclusive of the bounding cysteine and phenylalanine, the CDR3 is 19 residues long. The retained sequence is limited to the CDR3, 57 bases, with the frame set at the first base. The germline V gene gives CDR1 as LGHNA and CDR2 as YNFKEQ.